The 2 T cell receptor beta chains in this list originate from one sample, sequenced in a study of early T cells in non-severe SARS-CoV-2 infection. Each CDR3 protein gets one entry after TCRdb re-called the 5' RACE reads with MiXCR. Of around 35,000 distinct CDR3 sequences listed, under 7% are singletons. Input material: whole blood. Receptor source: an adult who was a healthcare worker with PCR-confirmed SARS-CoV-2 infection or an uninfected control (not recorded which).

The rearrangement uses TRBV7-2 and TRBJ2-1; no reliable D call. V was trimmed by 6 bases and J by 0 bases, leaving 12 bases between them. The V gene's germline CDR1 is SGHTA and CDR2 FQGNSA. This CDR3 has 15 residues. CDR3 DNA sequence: TGTGCCAGCAGTCCGATGGCTTCCTCCTACAATGAGCAGTTCTTC. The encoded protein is CASSPMASSYNEQFF.

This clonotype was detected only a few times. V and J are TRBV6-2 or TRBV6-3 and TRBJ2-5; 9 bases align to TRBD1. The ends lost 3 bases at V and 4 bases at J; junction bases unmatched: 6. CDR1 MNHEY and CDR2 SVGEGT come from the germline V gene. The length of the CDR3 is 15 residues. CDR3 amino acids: CASSYHPDRGETQYF. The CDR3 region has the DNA TGTGCCAGCAGTTATCATCCGGACAGGGGAGAGACCCAGTACTTC.